The sequence of this TCR beta chain was determined in a study of Graves' ophthalmopathy and Graves' hyperthyroidism. Overall study context: Peripheral blood was gathered at the point of initial diagnosis, before any treatment started.

Study-wide results and limits: Classification of ophthalmopathy versus stable hyperthyroidism by a 13-signature model yielded just under 90% sensitivity and around 80% specificity.

About this clonotype: The antigen is undetermined.

The PBMCs had their origin in around 9.1 ml of fresh peripheral blood. There are 15 residues in the CDR3. Germline V CDR1 and CDR2: SGHTA, FQGNSA. V was shortened by 5 bases and J by 0 bases, with 12 bases between the two germline ends. Investigators amplified TCR beta CDR3 regions from RNA transcripts. The first-round RT-PCR employed HTBI primers together with the Qiagen OneStep RT-PCR kit. A multiplex PCR was then performed as the second round. From the multiplex PCR reads, TCRdb called clonotypes with MiXCR, one entry per CDR3 protein. The profile shows around 40,000 distinct CDR3 sequences, more than 45% of them singletons.

This chain joins TRBV7-2 and TRBJ2-3; D is possibly TRBD2 (5 bases). The origin of this receptor is an adult man with Graves' ophthalmopathy. The sample comprised peripheral blood. CDR3 in DNA: TGTGCCAGCAGCCCCTCCGGCGGGAGCACAGATACGCAGTATTTT. It is translated as CASSPSGGSTDTQYF.